This entry features one T cell receptor (beta chain) sequence. This clonotype was picked up many times. Its antigen is currently not known. Per-base qualities were not stored, and no clone one base away is much larger. The donors were 40 or so Caucasian individuals from Russia, aged about 6 to 100 years, who were systemically healthy. Each donor gave 8.5 to 10 milliliters of peripheral blood, collected into EDTA-treated Vacutainer tubes. Ficoll-Paque density-gradient centrifugation was used to isolate PBMCs, with at least 7 million per sample. Total RNA, at least 6 micrograms per sample, was extracted from PBMCs with Trizol reagent. For every donor, flow cytometry on a PBMC aliquot measured the percentage of naive CD45RAhigh/CD27high T cells. This sample stems from a study of blood T cells in healthy people across ages (dated by TCRdb to between 2014 and 2016). Notes on the research overall: In model experiments, template switching captured about one uniquely barcoded TCR beta cDNA molecule for every two T cells. Using deep sequencing normalized with unique cDNA molecular identifiers, the study measured how TCR beta repertoire diversity changes with age. The donors were split into four age groups: young (average 16 years), middle-aged (about 40), aged (over 55) and long-lived (approximately 89). To avoid experimental bias, donors of different ages were distributed randomly across sequencing lanes. Using the same blood draw, the study looked at two additional independent replicas of 1 million unique cDNA reads for two donors, one aged 18 to 29 and the other aged 80 or older.

V loses 1 base at its end and J loses 2 bases; junction bases beyond the gene matches: 1. Counted from cysteine to phenylalanine, this CDR3 has 15 amino acids. Only the CDR3 region is kept as DNA, spanning 45 bases read in frame from base 1. The germline V gene yields SGHVS for CDR1 and FQNEAQ for CDR2. Overall study results and their limits: Observed TCR beta diversity per million T cells fell roughly linearly with age, and a significant reduction was already apparent by age roughly 40. The long-lived group showed more naive CD4+ T cells, fewer expanded clones and increased TCR diversity than the aged group, suggesting age selection. There was a strong correlation between observed TCR beta diversity and the percentage of naive T cells measured by flow cytometry. Bulk unsorted PBMC profiling prevented conclusive comparison of naive and antigen-experienced compartments. Donor CMV infection status was unknown, potentially confounding age-related changes in expanded clonotypes. Total diversity estimates from one million sequenced T cells were considered lower bounds and underestimates.

Library prep was done by 5' RACE. For sequencing, an Illumina HiSeq 2500 was employed. A second PCR of roughly 7 to 11 cycles was performed with a sample-barcoded 5' primer and a J-beta primer mix. A unique molecular identifier was introduced onto each TCR beta cDNA molecule by a template-switch 5' adaptor carrying 12 random nucleotides. Each sample yielded at least 3 million CDR3-containing paired-end reads. First-strand cDNA was synthesized from all RNA with the Mint cDNA synthesis kit, primed by a TRBC-specific oligonucleotide. Following uracil-DNA glycosylase treatment, all cDNA underwent a first 18-cycle PCR with the universal primers M1SS and BC2_uni_R. The paper's processing steps were these. For normalization, 1 million high-quality reads, each with a distinct molecular identifier, were randomly selected from each sample. Reads sharing molecular identifiers were discarded rather than binned into consensus sequences. MiTCR, with a Q25 quality threshold and the strictest error-elimination algorithm, was used for CDR3 identification, clonotype clustering and error correction. Lower-bound total TCR beta diversity was estimated with a nonparametric unseen species model using Euler transformation. TCRdb passed the public sequencing reads through fastp at Q25 and MiXCR, retaining productive beta sequences. Records with the same CDR3 protein are collapsed into one entry carrying the most frequent genes and DNA. What appears here as the V and J calls and clone size reflects TCRdb's work, not the paper's. Across this sample there are 650,000 to 700,000 distinct CDR3 sequences, with 32% seen only once. Clones ranked in the top ten supply 15% to 17% of the sample.

The specimen sequenced was blood. In this chain, TRBV7-8 is recombined with TRBJ2-7; 11 bases in the junction line up with TRBD1. The receptor comes from a woman of 80 years or more in good health. Donor details come from another sample of the same person, matched by shared clones. This receptor has the CDR3 CASSLGDRGTYEQYF. Here is the DNA: TGTGCCAGCAGCTTAGGGGACAGGGGGACCTACGAGCAGTACTTC.